The 21 T cell receptor beta chains reported below all come from one sample, sequenced in a study of blood T cell repertoires in COVID-19. This table comes from immunoSEQ multiplex PCR, and its TCRdb copy is limited to in-frame clones, with some not included. The sample records hundreds of thousands of clones, around 88% being singletons. Sequences were obtained from peripheral blood. The origin of the receptors is a woman in her twenties or thirties who had recovered from COVID-19.

This clone has a single count. V usage is TRBV27 and J usage is TRBJ2-2; TRBD2 matches at 13 bases. The germline gives CDR1 MNHEY, CDR2 SMNVEV (reference sequence). V dropped 4 bases and J dropped 7; count of bases not matched to a gene: 9. CDR3 length equals 17 residues. CDR3 loop: CASSSWTSGRGGGELFF. CDR3 sequence (DNA): TGTGCCAGCAGTTCCTGGACTAGCGGGAGAGGGGGCGGGGAGCTGTTTTTT.

V usage is TRBV4-1 and J usage is TRBJ1-1; the D gene is possibly TRBD1 (5 bases). Germline CDR1 and CDR2: MGHRA and YSYEKL. The V end lost 2 bases, the J end lost 8 bases, and 12 bases lay between the germline ends. This CDR3 region has 13 residues. For the CDR3, the DNA is TGCGCCAGCAGCCAATGGGGGAGGGAGGAAGCTTTCTTT. This translates into CASSQWGREEAFF.

The rearrangement uses TRBV19 and TRBJ1-5, with a weak D call TRBD1 (6 bases). The CDR3 has 15 residues. Trimming removed 4 bases from V and 4 bases from J, with 14 bases in between. Germline values: CDR1 LNHDA, CDR2 SQIVND (reference sequence). This CDR3 is CASSTEGQKNQPQHF. The CDR3, as DNA: TGTGCCAGTAGTACAGAAGGACAGAAGAATCAGCCCCAGCATTTT.

J is TRBJ2-1 and V is TRBV24-1; D is possibly TRBD2 (6 bases). There are 14 residues in the CDR3. V was trimmed by 5 bases and J by 7 bases, leaving 14 bases between them. Per germline, CDR1 KGHDR and CDR2 SFDVKD. This chain's CDR3 is CATSAGEVWNEQFF. Here the CDR3 DNA reads TGTGCCACCAGTGCGGGGGAGGTCTGGAATGAGCAGTTCTTC.

This rearrangement joins TRBV7-2 to TRBJ1-2; D is undetermined. Germline CDR1 is SGHTA and CDR2 is FQGNSA. The V and J ends lost 6 bases and 5 bases respectively, with 16 bases between them. CDR3 size: 14 residues. The CDR3 nucleotides read TGTGCCAGCAGTGTAATCGGGTCTCCGTATGGCTACACCTTC. Translating it yields CASSVIGSPYGYTF.

This clone was found once. The chain has TRBV19 and TRBJ2-3; D gene unclear. CDR1 and CDR2 from the germline V gene are LNHDA and SQIVND (reference sequence). The CDR3 sequence is 13 residues long. The germline V and J ends were trimmed by 0 bases and 5 bases, with 6 bases remaining between them. CDR3 DNA: TGTGCCAGTAGTATAGAGGCTCTAGATACGCAGTATTTT. Translated: CASSIEALDTQYF. The complete variable domain, with remaining parts taken from reference TRBV19 and TRBJ2-3, reads DGGITQSPKYLFRKEGQNVTLSCEQNLNHDAMYWYRQDPGQGLRLIYYSQIVNDFQKGDIAEGYSVSREKKESFPLTVTSAQKNPTAFYLCASSIEALDTQYFGPGTRLTVL.

The chain combines TRBV28 with TRBJ2-1; TRBD1 matches at 9 bases. V lost 6 bases to trimming and J lost 5 bases; unmatched junction nucleotides: 8. Germline V gene lookup returns CDR1 MDHEN and CDR2 SYDVKM. The CDR3 consists of 15 residues. The CDR3 DNA sequence: TGTGCCAGCAGAACAACAGGGGGCGCCGACAATGAGCAGTTCTTC. Encoded protein: CASRTTGGADNEQFF.

This clone came up once. The rearrangement joins TRBV29-1 to TRBJ1-5; 7 positions match TRBD1. Per germline, CDR1 SQVTM and CDR2 ANQGSEA. V shed 6 bases and J 5 bases; nucleotides not matched to a gene: 10. This CDR3 is built from 14 residues. The CDR3 nucleotides are TGCAGCGTGATCGGGACAGCGGGAGATCAGCCCCAGCATTTT. Amino acid sequence: CSVIGTAGDQPQHF.

The V call is TRBV27, the J call TRBJ2-7, with D maybe TRBD1 (6 bases). The CDR3 is 14 residues long. Trimming shortened V by 3 bases and J by 5 bases, and 14 bases separated the two germline ends. Germline V lookup: CDR1 MNHEY, CDR2 SMNVEV (reference sequence). Written as DNA, the CDR3 is TGTGCCAGCAGTTTTAAGGGCAGGGGTCACGAGCAGTACTTC. This codes for CASSFKGRGHEQYF.

The V call is TRBV14, the J call TRBJ1-2; 10 bases fit TRBD1. V lost 0 bases and J lost 4; bases outside the gene matches: 5. Germline CDR1 SGHDN, CDR2 FVKESK. The CDR3 extends over 16 amino acids. CDR3 sequence: CASSQDPTGGGYGYTF. The CDR3 DNA is TGTGCCAGCAGCCAAGACCCGACAGGGGGCGGCTATGGCTACACCTTC. Looking up the rest from reference TRBV14 and TRBJ1-2 gives the full variable domain: EAGVTQFPSHSVIEKGQTVTLRCDPISGHDNLYWYRRVMGKEIKFLLHFVKESKQDESGMPNNRFLAERTGGTYSTLKVQPAELEDSGVYFCASSQDPTGGGYGYTFGSGTRLTVV.

The chain links TRBV5-4 to TRBJ1-2; TRBD1 matches 8 bases. The CDR3 has 14 residues. V trimming: 3 bases; J trimming: 8 bases; junction bases outside the gene matches: 9. Germline CDR1 and CDR2: SGHNT and YYREEE (reference sequence). The CDR3 nucleotides read TGTGCCAGCAGCTCCGACAGGGGCCCTGGGGGCTACACCTTC. Translation gives CASSSDRGPGGYTF. The variable domain in full, with the rest retrieved from reference TRBV5-4 and TRBJ1-2, is ETGVTQSPTHLIKTRGQQVTLRCSSQSGHNTVSWYQQALGQGPQFIFQYYREEENGRGNFPPRFSGLQFPNYSSELNVNALELDDSALYLCASSSDRGPGGYTFGSGTRLTVV.

The chain links TRBV7-8 to TRBJ2-1; D might be TRBD2 (5 bases). With 4 bases removed from V and 4 bases from J, the gap between germline ends came to 17 bases. The length of the CDR3 is 16 residues. Germline V gives CDR1 SGHVS, CDR2 FQNEAQ. CDR3 sequence reads: CASSSPAEGIYNEQFF. In nucleotides, the CDR3 is TGTGCCAGCAGCTCGCCAGCCGAGGGTATATACAATGAGCAGTTCTTC. The whole variable domain, remainder taken from reference TRBV7-8 and TRBJ2-1, is GAGVSQSPRYKVAKRGQDVALRCDPISGHVSLFWYQQALGQGPEFLTYFQNEAQLDKSGLPSDRFFAERPEGSVSTLKIQRTQQEDSAVYLCASSSPAEGIYNEQFFGPGTRLTVL.

In its sample, this clone was seen a few times. This rearrangement joins TRBV3-1 (or the pseudogene TRBV3-2) to TRBJ2-1; 12 nucleotides agree with TRBD2. Germline CDR1 reads LGHDT; CDR2 reads YNNKEL (reference sequence). The CDR3 runs 17 residues. Trimming removed 1 base from V and 6 bases from J; junction bases left unmatched: 7. The CDR3 DNA is TGTGCCAGCAGCCAAGGGTTCATGGGACTAGCGGGCAATGAGCAGTTCTTC. Amino acids: CASSQGFMGLAGNEQFF.

This chain uses TRBV7-9 with TRBJ2-2, with D maybe TRBD1 (5 bases). The CDR3 length is 15 residues. The germline gives CDR1 SEHNR, CDR2 FQNEAQ (reference sequence). Trimming took off 3 bases at V and 4 bases at J, with 12 bases between the two ends. CDR3 in amino acids: CASSFSRAFTGELFF. CDR3 DNA: TGTGCCAGCAGCTTTAGCAGGGCTTTCACCGGGGAGCTGTTTTTT. Looking up the rest from reference TRBV7-9 and TRBJ2-2 gives the full variable domain: DTGVSQNPRHKITKRGQNVTFRCDPISEHNRLYWYRQTLGQGPEFLTYFQNEAQLEKSRLLSDRFSAERPKGSFSTLEIQRTEQGDSAMYLCASSFSRAFTGELFFGEGSRLTVL.

The V and J genes are TRBV28 and TRBJ1-4, with 7 bases lining up with TRBD1. This CDR3 is 14 amino acids long. Trimming cost V 8 bases and J 8 bases; bases outside gene matches: 11. Germline V CDR1 and CDR2: MDHEN, SYDVKM. The CDR3 DNA reads TGTGCCAGCCAATCAGGGGGTCCGGGAGAAAAACTGTTTTTT. As protein: CASQSGGPGEKLFF.

The rearrangement joins TRBV15 to TRBJ2-5; D possibly corresponds to TRBD1 (6 bases). Germline CDR1 and CDR2: LNHNV and YYDKDF (reference sequence). CDR3 size: 15 residues. V lost 1 base and J lost 5, with 14 bases in between. The CDR3 region has the DNA TGTGCCACCAGCAGAGGGGGAACAGGGTCGGAGACCCAGTACTTC. It is translated as CATSRGGTGSETQYF.

This clone was observed a few times. In DNA, the CDR3 is TGTGCCAGCAGCCCGAGGACTAGCGGGAGTGGCGAGCAGTACTTC. As protein: CASSPRTSGSGEQYF. This chain connects TRBV7-9 to TRBJ2-7; 13 nucleotides align to TRBD2. CDR1 is SEHNR, CDR2 FQNEAQ, per germline (reference sequence). J gave up 6 bases and V 5 bases, and 7 bases lay outside the gene matches. The CDR3 is made up of 15 amino acids.

The rearrangement uses TRBV29-1 and TRBJ2-5; D is unresolved. Trimming stripped 6 bases from V and 1 base from J, with 12 bases between. This CDR3 has 13 amino acids. The V gene's germline CDR1 is SQVTM and CDR2 ANQGSEA. CDR3 coding DNA: TGCAGCGTGGGCCGAGACATCCAAGAGACCCAGTACTTC. Translation gives CSVGRDIQETQYF.

This clone was found a few times. The CDR3 spells CASSSGNNQPQHF. The CDR3 region has the DNA TGTGCCAGCAGCTCCGGGAACAATCAGCCCCAGCATTTT. The chain combines TRBV7-9 with TRBJ1-5, with no clear D. This CDR3 is built from 13 residues. Deletions cut 4 bases from V and 3 bases from J, with 7 bases between. Germline loops: CDR1 SEHNR, CDR2 FQNEAQ (reference sequence).

J is TRBJ2-7 and V is TRBV6-6; D perhaps matches TRBD1 (6 bases). Trimming took off 0 bases at V and 0 bases at J, with 9 bases between the two ends. Per germline, CDR1 MNHNY and CDR2 SVGAGI (reference sequence). This CDR3 spans 15 amino acids. The CDR3 region is CASSYSRDTSYEQYF. The CDR3 nucleotides are TGTGCCAGCAGTTACTCCCGGGACACCTCCTACGAGCAGTACTTC.

This clone showed up just once. This chain links TRBV20-1 with TRBJ1-4; D unclear. V lost 3 bases to trimming and J lost 3 bases, with 8 bases between them. CDR1 and CDR2 from the germline V gene are DFQATT and SNEGSKA (reference sequence). This CDR3 is built from 13 residues. DNA for the CDR3: TGCAGTGCTAGTTTGAGGCCTAATGAAAAACTGTTTTTT. Its protein is CSASLRPNEKLFF.